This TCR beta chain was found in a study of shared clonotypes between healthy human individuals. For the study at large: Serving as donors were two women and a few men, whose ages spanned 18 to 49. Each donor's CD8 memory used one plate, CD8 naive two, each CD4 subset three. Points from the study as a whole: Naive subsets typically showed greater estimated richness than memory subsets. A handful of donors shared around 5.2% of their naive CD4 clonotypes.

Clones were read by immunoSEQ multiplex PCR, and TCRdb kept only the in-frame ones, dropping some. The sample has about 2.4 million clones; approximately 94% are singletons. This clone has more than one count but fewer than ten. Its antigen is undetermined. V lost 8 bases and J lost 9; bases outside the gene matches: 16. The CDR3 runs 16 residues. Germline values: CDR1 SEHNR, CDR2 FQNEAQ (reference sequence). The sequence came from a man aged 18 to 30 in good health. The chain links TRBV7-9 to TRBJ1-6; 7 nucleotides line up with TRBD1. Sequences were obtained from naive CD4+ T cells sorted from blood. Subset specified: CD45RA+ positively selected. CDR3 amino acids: CASGQSGGQQSSPLHF. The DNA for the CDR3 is TGTGCCAGCGGGCAATCGGGGGGACAGCAGTCTTCACCCCTCCACTTT.